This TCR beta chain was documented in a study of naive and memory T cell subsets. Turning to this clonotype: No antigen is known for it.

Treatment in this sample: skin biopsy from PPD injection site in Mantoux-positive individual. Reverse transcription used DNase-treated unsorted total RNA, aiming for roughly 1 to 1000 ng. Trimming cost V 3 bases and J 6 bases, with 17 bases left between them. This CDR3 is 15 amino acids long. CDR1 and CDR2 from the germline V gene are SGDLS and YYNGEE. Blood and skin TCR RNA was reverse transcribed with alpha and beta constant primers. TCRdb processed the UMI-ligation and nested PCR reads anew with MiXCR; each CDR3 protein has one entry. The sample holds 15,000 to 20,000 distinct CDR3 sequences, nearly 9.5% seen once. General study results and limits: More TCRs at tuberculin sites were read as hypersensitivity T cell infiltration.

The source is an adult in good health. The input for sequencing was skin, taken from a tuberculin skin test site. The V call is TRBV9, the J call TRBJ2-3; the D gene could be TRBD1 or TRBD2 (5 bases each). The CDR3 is CASSASPYWGDTQYF. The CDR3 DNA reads TGTGCCAGCAGCGCCAGTCCCTATTGGGGGGATACGCAGTATTTT.